One and the same sample provided the 21 T cell receptor beta chains below, sequenced in a study of blood T cell repertoires in COVID-19. The data were produced by immunoSEQ multiplex PCR, yet TCRdb's version contains in-frame clones alone and is incomplete. The sample lists 88,000 or so clones, approximately 86% occurring once. The sequencing input was peripheral blood. The receptors were sampled from a man aged 55 to 70 with acute or convalescent COVID-19.

The V and J genes are TRBV7-9 and TRBJ1-5; the D gene is possibly TRBD1 (5 bases). V was clipped by 1 base and J by 11 bases, with 9 bases between them. Germline V gene data show CDR1 as SEHNR and CDR2 as FQNEAQ (reference sequence). The CDR3 contains 12 residues. The CDR3 region is CASSLDYRSQHF. The CDR3, as DNA: TGTGCCAGCAGCTTAGACTACAGGTCCCAGCATTTT.

The V call is TRBV3-1 (or the pseudogene TRBV3-2), the J call TRBJ2-7, with D maybe TRBD1 (5 bases). Deletions cut 5 bases from V and 6 bases from J, with 20 bases between. This CDR3 contains 15 residues. The germline V gene has CDR1 LGHDT and CDR2 YNNKEL (reference sequence). CDR3 amino acids: CASSTSIGARSEQYF. The CDR3 coding sequence is TGTGCCAGCAGCACAAGTATAGGGGCTAGGAGCGAGCAGTACTTC.

This chain uses TRBV19 with TRBJ2-4; D remains ambiguous. The V end lost 7 bases, the J end lost 0 bases, and 10 bases lay between the germline ends. The germline gives CDR1 LNHDA, CDR2 SQIVND (reference sequence). The CDR3 is 14 residues long. CDR3 region: CASTIPGAKNIQYF. DNA of the CDR3: TGTGCCAGTACCATTCCGGGAGCCAAAAACATTCAGTACTTC.

V gene TRBV29-1 combines with J gene TRBJ1-1; 9 bases are a match to TRBD1. The length of the CDR3 is 14 residues. Germline CDR1 and CDR2: SQVTM and ANQGSEA. Germline trimming cut 7 bases from V and 2 bases from J; bases unmatched to any gene: 8. The CDR3 reads CSGTGGRSNTEAFF. CDR3 sequence (DNA): TGCAGCGGTACAGGGGGCCGATCCAACACTGAAGCTTTCTTT.

The rearrangement uses TRBV6-6 and TRBJ2-2, with 8 bases lining up with TRBD2. Germline V gene lookup returns CDR1 MNHNY and CDR2 SVGAGI (reference sequence). J gave up 1 base and V 7 bases, and 8 bases lay outside the gene matches. This CDR3 comprises 16 residues. The DNA of the CDR3 is TGTGCCAGCATCACCCCGCTAGCGGGGAACACCGGGGAGCTGTTTTTT. Protein: CASITPLAGNTGELFF.

The chain uses TRBV27 and TRBJ1-4; no firm D call. The CDR3 is 15 amino acids. V was clipped by 6 bases and J by 7 bases, with 18 bases between them. Germline V lookup: CDR1 MNHEY, CDR2 SMNVEV (reference sequence). Here the CDR3 DNA reads TGTGCCAGCAGCCCGGAGGGAAGACGGGGTGAAAAACTGTTTTTT. It translates to CASSPEGRRGEKLFF.

The chain combines TRBV5-4 with TRBJ2-7; 10 bases agree with TRBD2. The length of the CDR3 is 14 residues. Looked up from germline, CDR1 is SGHNT and CDR2 is YYREEE (reference sequence). V lost 2 bases and J lost 6; bases outside the gene matches: 5. The CDR3 nucleotides are TGTGCCAGCAGCTTAGCTAGCGGGAGTCCCGAGCAGTACTTC. Translating gives CASSLASGSPEQYF.

CDR3 bases: TGTGCCAGCACGTACCCCGGGGGAGGCACTGAAGCTTTCTTT. Encoded protein: CASTYPGGGTEAFF. The chain recombines TRBV6-6 with TRBJ1-1, with D maybe TRBD1 (5 bases). Deletions cut 7 bases from V and 4 bases from J, with 16 bases between. Germline CDR1 reads MNHNY; CDR2 reads SVGAGI (reference sequence). The CDR3 spans 14 residues.

The CDR3 loop reads CASSLVLAGAEQYF. CDR3 DNA sequence: TGCGCCAGCAGCTTAGTACTAGCGGGAGCCGAGCAGTACTTC. This chain connects TRBV5-1 to TRBJ2-7; 11 nucleotides line up with TRBD2. After removal of 2 bases from V and 6 bases from J, the junction contained 4 bases not matched to a gene. The CDR3 loop spans 14 amino acids. Germline-derived CDR1 and CDR2 are SGHRS and YFSETQ.

V is TRBV7-2 and J is TRBJ2-1; TRBD2 matches at 8 bases. The J segment lost 5 bases and the V segment lost 5 bases, leaving 8 bases of the junction unmatched. Germline loops: CDR1 SGHTA, CDR2 FQGNSA. The CDR3 is 15 amino acids. CDR3 sequence reads: CASSISSGYNNEQFF. CDR3 nucleotide sequence: TGTGCCAGCAGCATATCTAGCGGGTATAACAATGAGCAGTTCTTC.

The chain has TRBV11-2 and TRBJ2-1; 12 nucleotides agree with TRBD2. Germline loops: CDR1 SGHAT, CDR2 FQNNGV. This CDR3 comprises 16 residues. Germline trimming cut 5 bases from V and 8 bases from J; bases unmatched to any gene: 10. CDR3 residues: CASSATGTSGLYEQFF. The CDR3 DNA reads TGTGCCAGCAGCGCAACCGGGACTAGCGGGCTCTATGAGCAGTTCTTC. Supplemented by reference TRBV11-2 and TRBJ2-1, the full variable domain reads EAGVAQSPRYKIIEKRQSVAFWCNPISGHATLYWYQQILGQGPKLLIQFQNNGVVDDSQLPKDRFSAERLKGVDSTLKIQPAKLEDSAVYLCASSATGTSGLYEQFFGPGTRLTVL.

This sequence joins TRBV7-9 and TRBJ1-1; tentatively, D is TRBD1 (6 bases). CDR3 length equals 12 residues. The V gene lost 1 base and the J gene lost 8 bases, with 8 bases spanning the gap. Germline V gene sequence: CDR1 SEHNR, CDR2 FQNEAQ (reference sequence). DNA of the CDR3: TGTGCCAGCAGCTTAGTGGGACAAGAAGCTTTCTTT. Amino acids: CASSLVGQEAFF.

This clone was counted ten times or more. The V and J genes are TRBV30 and TRBJ2-6; TRBD1 is a possible D gene (6 bases). Germline CDR1 is GTSNPN and CDR2 is SVGIG (reference sequence). V lost 2 bases and J lost 0, with 14 bases in between. This CDR3 contains 17 residues. The CDR3 coding sequence is TGTGCCTGGAGTCCGAAGACAGGACGCTCTGGGGCCAACGTCCTGACTTTC. Translation: CAWSPKTGRSGANVLTF.

This chain joins TRBV13 and TRBJ2-5; 10 bases map to TRBD2. V shed 2 bases and J 4 bases; nucleotides not matched to a gene: 10. The germline CDR1 and CDR2 sequences are PRHDT and FYEKMQ (reference sequence). The length of the CDR3 is 17 residues. The CDR3 loop is CASSLRFMVAGGETQYF. CDR3 nucleotides: TGTGCCAGCAGCTTAAGGTTTATGGTAGCGGGGGGAGAGACCCAGTACTTC.

The rearrangement uses TRBV11-1 and TRBJ2-1, with 9 bases that match TRBD2. After removal of 3 bases from V and 2 bases from J, the junction contained 5 bases not matched to a gene. The germline gives CDR1 SGHAT, CDR2 FQDESV (reference sequence). The CDR3 covers 16 residues. The CDR3 here is CASSFPRLAAYNEQFF. The DNA of the CDR3 is TGTGCCAGCAGCTTTCCTCGACTAGCGGCCTACAATGAGCAGTTCTTC.

The rearrangement uses TRBV10-2 and TRBJ2-7; 8 bases align to TRBD1. Germline CDR1 WSHSY, CDR2 SAAADI. The CDR3 sequence is 15 residues long. With V trimmed by 1 base and J by 3 bases, 5 bases remained unmatched. The CDR3 protein is CASSEFGQGVYEQYF. The CDR3 nucleotides read TGCGCCAGCAGTGAGTTCGGACAGGGTGTCTACGAGCAGTACTTC.

The J gene is TRBJ1-3, the V gene TRBV28; D may be TRBD1 (6 bases). The V gene's germline CDR1 is MDHEN and CDR2 SYDVKM. Trimming took 4 bases from V and 4 from J, leaving 14 bases between them. The CDR3 spans 15 residues. The CDR3 is CASSSPGGLGNTIYF. The CDR3 DNA reads as TGTGCCAGCAGTTCACCCGGGGGGCTCGGAAACACCATATATTTT.

The chain is built from TRBV12-3 or TRBV12-4 and TRBJ2-6; no definite D call. Trimming stripped 11 bases from V and 0 bases from J, with 5 bases between. The CDR3 extends over 12 amino acids. CDR3 sequence reads: CASRSGANVLTF. For the CDR3, the DNA is TGTGCCTCGCGCTCTGGGGCCAACGTCCTGACTTTC.

The rearrangement links TRBV6-1 to TRBJ2-2, with 8 bases that match TRBD2. The J segment lost 4 bases and the V segment lost 3 bases, leaving 4 bases of the junction unmatched. The CDR3 consists of 15 residues. The germline CDR1 and CDR2 sequences are MNHNS and SASEGT. The CDR3 DNA reads TGTGCCAGCAGTGACGGGAGGGCCAGCACCGGGGAGCTGTTTTTT. It is translated as CASSDGRASTGELFF.

The chain uses TRBV10-1 and TRBJ2-4; the match to TRBD2 covers 9 bases. Germline CDR1 is WNHNN and CDR2 is SYGVQD (reference sequence). The V and J ends lost 3 bases and 3 bases, in that order; junction bases with no gene match: 9. This CDR3 region has 17 residues. The CDR3, as DNA: TGCGCCAGCAGTGATAGATCTAGCGGGGTCGGCAAAAACATTCAGTACTTC. Its protein product is CASSDRSSGVGKNIQYF.

This clone was picked up one time. The chain carries TRBV6-6 and TRBJ1-1; D is uncertain. Germline CDR1 reads MNHNY; CDR2 reads SVGAGI (reference sequence). This CDR3 is 14 amino acids long. With 7 bases removed from V and 2 bases from J, the gap between germline ends came to 14 bases. The CDR3 DNA sequence: TGTGCCAGCACCTCCATTACAGACAACACTGAAGCTTTCTTT. Translated, it gives CASTSITDNTEAFF.